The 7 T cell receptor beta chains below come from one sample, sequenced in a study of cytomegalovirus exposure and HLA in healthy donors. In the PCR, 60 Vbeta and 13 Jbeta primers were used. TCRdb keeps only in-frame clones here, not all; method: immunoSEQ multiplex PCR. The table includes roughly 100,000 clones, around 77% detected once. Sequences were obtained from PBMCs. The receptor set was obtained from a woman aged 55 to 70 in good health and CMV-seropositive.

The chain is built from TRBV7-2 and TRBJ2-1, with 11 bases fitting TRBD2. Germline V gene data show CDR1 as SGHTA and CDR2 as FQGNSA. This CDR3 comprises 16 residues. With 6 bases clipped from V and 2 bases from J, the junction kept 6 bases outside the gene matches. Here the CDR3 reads CASRPTSGSPYNEQFF. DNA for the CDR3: TGTGCCAGCAGGCCAACTAGCGGGAGTCCCTACAATGAGCAGTTCTTC. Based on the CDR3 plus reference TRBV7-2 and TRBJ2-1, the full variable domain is GAGVSQSPSNKVTEKGKDVELRCDPISGHTALYWYRQSLGQGLEFLIYFQGNSAPDKSGLPSDRFSAERTGGSVSTLTIQRTQQEDSAVYLCASRPTSGSPYNEQFFGPGTRLTVL.

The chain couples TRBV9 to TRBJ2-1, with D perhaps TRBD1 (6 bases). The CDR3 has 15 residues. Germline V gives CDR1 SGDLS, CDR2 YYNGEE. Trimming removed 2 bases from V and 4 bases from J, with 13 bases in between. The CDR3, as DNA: TGTGCCAGCAGCGTTACAGGGAAAGCTTACAATGAGCAGTTCTTC. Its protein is CASSVTGKAYNEQFF.

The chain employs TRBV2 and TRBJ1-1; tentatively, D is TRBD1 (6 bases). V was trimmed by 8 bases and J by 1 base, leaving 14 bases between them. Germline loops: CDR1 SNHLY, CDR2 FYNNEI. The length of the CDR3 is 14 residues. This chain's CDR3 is CASGSGQRNTEAFF. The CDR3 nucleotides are TGTGCCAGCGGCTCTGGACAGCGGAACACTGAAGCTTTCTTT.

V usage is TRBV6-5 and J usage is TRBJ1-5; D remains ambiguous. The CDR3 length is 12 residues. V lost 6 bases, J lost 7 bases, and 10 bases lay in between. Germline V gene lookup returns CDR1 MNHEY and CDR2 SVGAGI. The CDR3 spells CASSRSGQPQHF. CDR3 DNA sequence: TGTGCCAGCAGCCGGAGCGGGCAGCCCCAGCATTTT.

The CDR3, as DNA: TGTGCCTATACGGAGACGAGGGGGCGGCTACCATACGAGCAGTACTTC. Residues: CAYTETRGRLPYEQYF. The rearrangement uses TRBV30 and TRBJ2-7, with 7 bases that match TRBD1. Trimming took 7 bases from V and 4 from J; bases not matched to a gene: 19. CDR1 and CDR2 (germline): GTSNPN, SVGIG (reference sequence). There are 16 residues in the CDR3.

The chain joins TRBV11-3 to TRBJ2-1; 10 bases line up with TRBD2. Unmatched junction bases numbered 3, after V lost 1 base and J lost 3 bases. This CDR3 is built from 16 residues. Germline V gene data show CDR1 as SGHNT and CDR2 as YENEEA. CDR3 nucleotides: TGTGCCAGCAGCTTAGTAGGGACTAGCGTCTACAATGAGCAGTTCTTC. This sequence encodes CASSLVGTSVYNEQFF.

CDR3: CASRASRRDEQFF. For the CDR3, the DNA is TGTGCCAGCCGGGCTTCCAGGCGGGATGAGCAGTTCTTC. This sequence joins TRBV2 and TRBJ2-1; tentatively, D is TRBD2 (5 bases). The V gene lost 8 bases and the J gene lost 8 bases, with 16 bases spanning the gap. Germline V gene sequence: CDR1 SNHLY, CDR2 FYNNEI. The CDR3 consists of 13 residues.